These 27 T cell receptor beta chains share one sample of origin, sequenced in a study of cytomegalovirus exposure and HLA in healthy donors. PCR was performed using 60 Vbeta and 13 Jbeta primers. Assay used: immunoSEQ multiplex PCR; TCRdb lists only in-frame clones, some missing. The sample holds about 180,000 clones, roughly 82% seen once. Sequenced sample: PBMCs. The receptors were gathered from a man aged 35 to 55 in good health and CMV-seronegative.

The gene calls are TRBV5-1 and TRBJ2-7; TRBD1 matches 8 bases. The CDR3 totals 14 residues. Losses at the gene ends were 4 bases for V and 4 bases for J; bases not matched to a gene: 7. Germline V gene data show CDR1 as SGHRS and CDR2 as YFSETQ. CDR3 loop: CASSPTGGNYEQYF. Written as DNA, the CDR3 is TGCGCCAGCAGCCCCACAGGGGGTAATTACGAGCAGTACTTC. Full variable domain (missing parts from reference TRBV5-1 and TRBJ2-7): KAGVTQTPRYLIKTRGQQVTLSCSPISGHRSVSWYQQTPGQGLQFLFEYFSETQRNKGNFPGRFSGRQFSNSRSEMNVSTLELGDSALYLCASSPTGGNYEQYFGPGTRLTVT.

The rearrangement uses TRBV19 and TRBJ1-3; D remains ambiguous. Germline values: CDR1 LNHDA, CDR2 SQIVND (reference sequence). CDR3 length: 15 residues. Trimming left V 5 bases short and J 0 bases short, with 11 bases between. CDR3 bases: TGTGCCAGTAGTGCCCCAGTGTTCTCTGGAAACACCATATATTTT. The encoded protein is CASSAPVFSGNTIYF.

The V gene is TRBV6-6, the J gene TRBJ1-2; 7 bases are a match to TRBD1. The CDR3 contains 16 residues. V trimming: 6 bases; J trimming: 0 bases; junction bases outside the gene matches: 10. Germline CDR1 is MNHNY and CDR2 is SVGAGI (reference sequence). The CDR3 DNA reads as TGTGCCAGCAGACCCAACAGGGGAGGCGCTAACTATGGCTACACCTTC. It is translated as CASRPNRGGANYGYTF.

The chain employs TRBV11-3 and TRBJ2-1; perhaps TRBD2 as D (5 bases). Germline V gives CDR1 SGHNT, CDR2 YENEEA. Between the trimmed V and J ends, which lost 5 bases and 3 bases, there was a span of 14 bases. This CDR3 has 15 residues. The DNA of the CDR3 is TGTGCCAGCAGCCTCCCCCTCGGGATCTACAATGAGCAGTTCTTC. Translation: CASSLPLGIYNEQFF.

This clone came up once. This rearrangement joins TRBV7-2 to TRBJ2-7; 8 nucleotides line up with TRBD2. The CDR3 totals 16 residues. J was trimmed by 4 bases and V by 2 bases; bases with no gene match: 10. The germline V gene encodes CDR1 SGHTA and CDR2 FQGNSA. The CDR3 nucleotides read TGTGCCAGCAGCTTAAACACGGGGGGGGGAGGGTACGAGCAGTACTTC. Translation gives CASSLNTGGGGYEQYF.

The V call is TRBV9, the J call TRBJ2-2; D is unclear. Germline CDR1 is SGDLS and CDR2 is YYNGEE. Trimming pared 4 bases from V and 0 bases from J, leaving 13 bases between. The CDR3 runs to 16 residues. CDR3 nucleotide sequence: TGTGCCAGCAGCCCCGTCGCACACACGAACACCGGGGAGCTGTTTTTT. Protein sequence: CASSPVAHTNTGELFF.

The chain joins TRBV9 to TRBJ2-7; 7 nucleotides agree with TRBD1. V lost 4 bases, J lost 7 bases, and 17 bases stayed unmatched. The CDR3 sequence is 16 residues long. Germline V gene sequence: CDR1 SGDLS, CDR2 YYNGEE. CDR3 amino acids: CASSLSLGETGVEQYF. CDR3 sequence (DNA): TGTGCCAGCAGCCTCTCCTTGGGGGAAACAGGGGTGGAGCAGTACTTC.

V is TRBV25-1 and J is TRBJ2-1; 9 bases line up with TRBD2. The CDR3 runs to 16 residues. Germline V CDR1 and CDR2: MGHDK, SYGVNS. The CDR3 here is CALEIAGARAYNEQFF. The CDR3 DNA reads TGTGCACTCGAGATAGCGGGAGCACGGGCCTACAATGAGCAGTTCTTC.

The chain is built from TRBV9 and TRBJ2-5; 7 bases match TRBD2. The CDR3 totals 15 residues. The V gene's germline CDR1 is SGDLS and CDR2 YYNGEE. V shed 3 bases and J 5 bases; nucleotides not matched to a gene: 10. CDR3 sequence (DNA): TGTGCCAGCAGCGCCTGGACTAGTCCTGGGGAGACCCAGTACTTC. It codes for CASSAWTSPGETQYF.

The chain is built from TRBV6-1 and TRBJ1-2; 11 positions match TRBD1. This CDR3 is 14 amino acids long. Trimming removed 6 bases from V and 6 bases from J; junction bases left unmatched: 6. From germline, CDR1 is MNHNS and CDR2 SASEGT. The CDR3 loop reads CASSEDRGPDGYTF. CDR3 nucleotide sequence: TGTGCCAGCAGCGAGGACAGGGGGCCGGATGGCTACACCTTC.

The gene calls are TRBV19 and TRBJ1-4, with 8 bases that match TRBD1. Germline assignment: CDR1 LNHDA and CDR2 SQIVND (reference sequence). The CDR3 totals 15 residues. Germline trimming cut 5 bases from V and 4 bases from J; bases unmatched to any gene: 6. The CDR3 region is CASSWTGTGNEKLFF. DNA for the CDR3: TGTGCCAGTAGTTGGACAGGGACGGGTAATGAAAAACTGTTTTTT.

The chain couples TRBV29-1 to TRBJ1-1; no firm D call. V dropped 4 bases and J dropped 1 base, with 7 bases sitting between them. The CDR3 runs 12 residues. Germline V lookup: CDR1 SQVTM, CDR2 ANQGSEA. This chain's CDR3 is CSVARQNTEAFF. The CDR3 DNA follows: TGCAGCGTTGCCAGACAGAACACTGAAGCTTTCTTT.

This rearrangement joins TRBV11-2 to TRBJ2-1, with D possibly being TRBD2 (5 bases). CDR3 length: 18 residues. Trimming left V 2 bases short and J 0 bases short, with 17 bases between. Germline CDR1 reads SGHAT; CDR2 reads FQNNGV. The CDR3, as DNA: TGTGCCAGCAGCTTATTGTCTCTGCCGGACTCCTCCTACAATGAGCAGTTCTTC. It specifies CASSLLSLPDSSYNEQFF.

J is TRBJ1-4 and V is TRBV7-2; D remains ambiguous. Trimming stripped 5 bases from V and 10 bases from J, with 14 bases between. The CDR3 sequence is 13 residues long. The germline gives CDR1 SGHTA, CDR2 FQGNSA. The CDR3 region has the DNA TGTGCCAGCAGCGATATAGCCTCCGGAAAACTGTTTTTT. Protein: CASSDIASGKLFF.

The genes are TRBV15 and TRBJ2-4, with 8 bases fitting TRBD2. V lost 4 bases, J lost 9 bases, and 11 bases stayed unmatched. The CDR3 is 15 amino acids. In germline, CDR1 is LNHNV, CDR2 YYDKDF (reference sequence). In nucleotides, the CDR3 is TGTGCCACCAGCACCCCCCGGGGGGGGGATAGCATTCAGTACTTC. Residues: CATSTPRGGDSIQYF. The full variable domain, with the rest looked up from reference TRBV15 and TRBJ2-4, is DAMVIQNPRYQVTQFGKPVTLSCSQTLNHNVMYWYQQKSSQAPKLLFHYYDKDFNNEADTPDNFQSRRPNTSFCFLDIRSPGLGDTAMYLCATSTPRGGDSIQYFGAGTRLSVL.

V and J are TRBV6-5 and TRBJ1-1; D may be TRBD1 (5 bases). The V end was cut by 2 bases, the J end by 6 bases, with 10 bases between. Germline CDR1 MNHEY, CDR2 SVGAGI. The length of the CDR3 is 13 residues. The CDR3 here is CASSYTGGAEAFF. CDR3 in DNA: TGTGCCAGCAGTTACACGGGAGGGGCTGAAGCTTTCTTT.

This chain connects TRBV29-1 to TRBJ2-3; 15 nucleotides match TRBD2. Germline loops: CDR1 SQVTM, CDR2 ANQGSEA. This CDR3 contains 18 residues. V gave up 7 bases and J gave up 0 bases; unmatched junction bases: 11. The CDR3 DNA reads as TGCAGCGGTTCCGGGGGACTAGCGGGGGGTTGGAGCACAGATACGCAGTATTTT. Its protein is CSGSGGLAGGWSTDTQYF.

The table lists this clone with a count of one. The CDR3 DNA sequence: TGTGCCAGCAGCTTGCTTCGGGGGGGTTACAATGAGCAGTTCTTC. Its protein product is CASSLLRGGYNEQFF. This sequence joins TRBV5-5 and TRBJ2-1; 8 bases map to TRBD2. CDR1 and CDR2 (germline): SGHKS, YYEKEE (reference sequence). J was trimmed by 4 bases and V by 1 base; bases with no gene match: 4. The CDR3 length is 15 residues.

This clone was observed a single time. The rearrangement uses TRBV29-1 and TRBJ1-1; TRBD1 is a possible D gene (5 bases). The germline V gene has CDR1 SQVTM and CDR2 ANQGSEA. The CDR3 consists of 13 residues. The germline V and J ends were trimmed by 6 bases and 4 bases, with 15 bases remaining between them. This chain's CDR3 is CSVARVGATEAFF. CDR3 DNA: TGCAGCGTGGCCAGAGTTGGGGCCACTGAAGCTTTCTTT. Based on the CDR3 plus reference TRBV29-1 and TRBJ1-1, the full variable domain is SAVISQKPSRDICQRGTSLTIQCQVDSQVTMMFWYRQQPGQSLTLIATANQGSEATYESGFVIDKFPISRPNLTFSTLTVSNMSPEDSSIYLCSVARVGATEAFFGQGTRLTVV.

The CDR3 DNA reads TGTGCCACCAGCCAGATACAGGAAGGGGAGACCCAGTACTTC. Translating it yields CATSQIQEGETQYF. The chain combines TRBV15 with TRBJ2-5; possibly TRBD1 for D (5 bases). This CDR3 spans 14 amino acids. V was trimmed by 5 bases and J by 5 bases, leaving 15 bases between them. Germline V CDR1 and CDR2: LNHNV, YYDKDF (reference sequence). Full variable domain (outside the CDR3, taken from reference TRBV15 and TRBJ2-5): DAMVIQNPRYQVTQFGKPVTLSCSQTLNHNVMYWYQQKSSQAPKLLFHYYDKDFNNEADTPDNFQSRRPNTSFCFLDIRSPGLGDTAMYLCATSQIQEGETQYFGPGTRLLVL.

This chain connects TRBV19 to TRBJ2-3; 8 bases map to TRBD1. Germline V gene sequence: CDR1 LNHDA, CDR2 SQIVND (reference sequence). V shed 0 bases, J shed 3 bases, and the junction held 8 bases outside the gene matches. The CDR3 is 17 residues long. CDR3 in amino acids: CASSIDLRTGRTDTQYF. The CDR3 region has the DNA TGTGCCAGTAGTATAGATCTTAGGACAGGGAGGACAGATACGCAGTATTTT. Filled out from reference TRBV19 and TRBJ2-3, the complete variable domain reads DGGITQSPKYLFRKEGQNVTLSCEQNLNHDAMYWYRQDPGQGLRLIYYSQIVNDFQKGDIAEGYSVSREKKESFPLTVTSAQKNPTAFYLCASSIDLRTGRTDTQYFGPGTRLTVL.

The rearrangement links TRBV7-9 to TRBJ1-1; 12 positions agree with TRBD1. Germline CDR1 is SEHNR and CDR2 is FQNEAQ (reference sequence). The CDR3 totals 19 residues. V dropped 5 bases and J dropped 0; count of bases not matched to a gene: 13. The CDR3 DNA is TGTGCCAGCAGCGGTCACACCGGGACAGGGGGCCCAATGAACACTGAAGCTTTCTTT. Translating it yields CASSGHTGTGGPMNTEAFF. Complete variable domain (other parts from reference TRBV7-9 and TRBJ1-1): DTGVSQNPRHKITKRGQNVTFRCDPISEHNRLYWYRQTLGQGPEFLTYFQNEAQLEKSRLLSDRFSAERPKGSFSTLEIQRTEQGDSAMYLCASSGHTGTGGPMNTEAFFGQGTRLTVV.

This clone was seen more than once but under ten times. This CDR3 reads CASSDQGAGNTEAFF. The CDR3 nucleotides are TGTGCCAGCAGTGATCAGGGGGCAGGAAACACTGAAGCTTTCTTT. V gene TRBV2 combines with J gene TRBJ1-1; 8 bases align to TRBD1. This CDR3 comprises 15 residues. V lost 3 bases, J lost 2 bases, and 5 bases stayed unmatched. The V gene's germline CDR1 is SNHLY and CDR2 FYNNEI.

The rearrangement uses TRBV5-1 and TRBJ1-1, with a possible D match to TRBD1 (5 bases). The CDR3 extends over 13 amino acids. Trimming removed 7 bases at V and 8 bases at J, with 18 bases between. The germline gives CDR1 SGHRS, CDR2 YFSETQ. The DNA for the CDR3 is TGCGCCAGCGGGGAGGGACGGAGTGCCGAAGCTTTCTTT. The encoded protein is CASGEGRSAEAFF.

The rearrangement joins TRBV5-1 to TRBJ2-1; TRBD2 matches at 7 bases. CDR1 and CDR2 from the germline V gene are SGHRS and YFSETQ. The V segment lost 0 bases and the J segment 2 bases; nucleotides outside the gene matches: 2. The CDR3 consists of 15 residues. This chain's CDR3 is CASSLGAGPYNEQFF. The CDR3 region has the DNA TGCGCCAGCAGCTTGGGAGCGGGGCCCTACAATGAGCAGTTCTTC.

The gene calls are TRBV28 and TRBJ1-1, with a possible D match to TRBD1 (6 bases). V was pared by 7 bases and J by 6 bases, with 18 bases between. In germline, CDR1 is MDHEN, CDR2 SYDVKM. The CDR3 length is 14 residues. The chain's CDR3 is CASTTGGAMAEAFF. The CDR3 DNA reads as TGTGCCAGCACCACGGGGGGGGCGATGGCTGAAGCTTTCTTT.

V usage is TRBV5-4 and J usage is TRBJ2-7; 12 nucleotides match TRBD2. Germline assignment: CDR1 SGHNT and CDR2 YYREEE (reference sequence). J gave up 4 bases and V 3 bases, and 8 bases lay outside the gene matches. CDR3 length equals 16 residues. DNA of the CDR3: TGTGCCAGCAGCTCTGGACTAGCGGGGCCTCGGTACGAGCAGTACTTC. This encodes CASSSGLAGPRYEQYF. Together with reference TRBV5-4 and TRBJ2-7, the CDR3 gives the full variable domain: ETGVTQSPTHLIKTRGQQVTLRCSSQSGHNTVSWYQQALGQGPQFIFQYYREEENGRGNFPPRFSGLQFPNYSSELNVNALELDDSALYLCASSSGLAGPRYEQYFGPGTRLTVT.